The 14 T cell receptor beta chains below come from one sample, sequenced in a study of blood T cell repertoires in COVID-19 (dated by TCRdb to about 2020). The receptor library was made with the immunoSEQ multiplex PCR assay. Imported from immuneACCESS, the table was reduced by TCRdb to in-frame sequences with V and J called. These copies leave out some clones; in studies compared against another copy, an unresolved V gene accounts for under half, and the cause of the remainder is not known. The sample includes 95,000 to 150,000 clones, with about 82% observed a single time. About 5.7% of the sample comes from the top ten. The sample comprised peripheral blood. These receptors were taken from a human donor in a cohort sampled during active COVID-19.

The chain links TRBV20-1 to TRBJ2-1; 12 bases line up with TRBD2. There are 16 residues in the CDR3. V gave up 3 bases and J gave up 3 bases; unmatched junction bases: 6. Germline CDR1 is DFQATT and CDR2 is SNEGSKA (reference sequence). The CDR3 DNA reads as TGCAGTGCTAGTACGACTAGCGGGGGTCACTACAATGAGCAGTTCTTC. It codes for CSASTTSGGHYNEQFF.

The J gene is TRBJ2-4, the V gene TRBV18; D might be TRBD2 (5 bases). The CDR3 spans 15 residues. V was trimmed by 2 bases and J by 0 bases, leaving 8 bases between them. Germline-derived CDR1 and CDR2 are KGHSH and LQKENI. The CDR3 sequence: CASSPGSIAKNIQYF. Here the CDR3 DNA reads TGTGCCAGCTCACCAGGGAGTATAGCCAAAAACATTCAGTACTTC.

V and J are TRBV5-1 and TRBJ1-1; 7 nucleotides match TRBD1. The junction had 3 bases not matched to a gene; V was cut back by 4 bases and J by 0 bases. Germline lookup yields CDR1 SGHRS and CDR2 YFSETQ. The CDR3 loop spans 14 amino acids. The DNA for the CDR3 is TGCGCCAGCAGCCAAGGGACAGTGAACACTGAAGCTTTCTTT. Translating it yields CASSQGTVNTEAFF.

This clone was seen only a few times. The V gene is TRBV7-2, the J gene TRBJ2-4; perhaps TRBD1 as D (6 bases). Germline assignment: CDR1 SGHTA and CDR2 FQGNSA. Trimming cost V 5 bases and J 5 bases, with 13 bases left between them. There are 14 residues in the CDR3. CDR3 DNA: TGTGCCAGCAGCCCCTCGACAGGTCAAAACATTCAGTACTTC. It translates to CASSPSTGQNIQYF.

The rearrangement links TRBV9 to TRBJ2-3; no firm D call. Germline V CDR1 and CDR2: SGDLS, YYNGEE. The CDR3 has 12 residues. V was clipped by 2 bases and J by 4 bases, with 5 bases between them. CDR3 amino acids: CASSVSADTQYF. CDR3 DNA: TGTGCCAGCAGCGTGAGTGCAGATACGCAGTATTTT.

The CDR3 sequence: CASSPGQNTGELFF. CDR3 DNA sequence: TGTGCCAGCAGCCCGGGACAAAACACCGGGGAGCTGTTTTTT. The chain joins TRBV3-1 (or the pseudogene TRBV3-2) to TRBJ2-2; D may be TRBD1 (6 bases). The CDR3 sequence is 14 residues long. The germline V gene has CDR1 LGHDT and CDR2 YNNKEL (reference sequence). The V end lost 4 bases, the J end lost 2 bases, and 8 bases lay between the germline ends.

The rearrangement links TRBV12-2 to TRBJ1-1; the table assigns TRBD1, which was not confirmed against the DNA. TRBV12-2 is shown as a pseudogene. The CDR3 contains 15 residues. CDR3 DNA sequence: TGTGCAAGTCGCCCTATCAGGCCCCCGGACACTGAAGCTTTCTTT. Protein sequence: CASRPIRPPDTEAFF.

The V gene is TRBV5-1, the J gene TRBJ2-1; the D is unclear. CDR1 and CDR2 from the germline V gene are SGHRS and YFSETQ. The V gene lost 2 bases and the J gene lost 5 bases, with 11 bases spanning the gap. There are 14 residues in the CDR3. CDR3 coding DNA: TGCGCCAGCAGCTTTTACTTTCCGGACAATGAGCAGTTCTTC. It is translated as CASSFYFPDNEQFF.

V gene TRBV5-1 combines with J gene TRBJ2-3, with D possibly TRBD2 on 6 matching bases. The CDR3 length is 15 residues. Germline V gene lookup returns CDR1 SGHRS and CDR2 YFSETQ. V was shortened by 0 bases and J by 3 bases, with 11 bases between the two germline ends. CDR3 coding DNA: TGCGCCAGCAGCTTGGGACCCGGAGGGACAGATACGCAGTATTTT. The encoded protein is CASSLGPGGTDTQYF.

The chain is built from TRBV5-1 and TRBJ1-1; D ambiguous. Per germline, CDR1 SGHRS and CDR2 YFSETQ. The CDR3 is made up of 17 amino acids. V dropped 4 bases and J dropped 2 bases, with 21 bases sitting between them. CDR3 sequence (DNA): TGCGCCAGCAGCCCCCAAGTCGTCCAGGAACGTAACACTGAAGCTTTCTTT. Translated, it gives CASSPQVVQERNTEAFF. Looking up the rest from reference TRBV5-1 and TRBJ1-1 gives the full variable domain: KAGVTQTPRYLIKTRGQQVTLSCSPISGHRSVSWYQQTPGQGLQFLFEYFSETQRNKGNFPGRFSGRQFSNSRSEMNVSTLELGDSALYLCASSPQVVQERNTEAFFGQGTRLTVV.

The rearrangement joins TRBV5-4 to TRBJ2-2; 10 bases are a match to TRBD2. V was clipped by 0 bases and J by 6 bases; unmatched bases: 8. Germline CDR1 and CDR2: SGHNT and YYREEE (reference sequence). The CDR3 runs 17 residues. The CDR3 is CASSLAQREGRSGELFF. The CDR3 DNA reads as TGTGCCAGCAGCTTGGCCCAGCGGGAGGGCCGATCCGGGGAGCTGTTTTTT.

The sample holds a few counts of this clone. The V gene is TRBV9, the J gene TRBJ2-1; TRBD2 aligns across 8 bases. From germline, CDR1 is SGDLS and CDR2 YYNGEE. This CDR3 has 15 amino acids. J was trimmed by 4 bases and V by 3 bases; bases with no gene match: 6. The CDR3 nucleotides are TGTGCCAGCAGCGGGTTGCGGGGGGATTACAATGAGCAGTTCTTC. As protein: CASSGLRGDYNEQFF.

This clone was observed once. The J gene is TRBJ1-2, the V gene TRBV24-1; 8 bases are a match to TRBD1. The CDR3 is 14 amino acids. Germline-derived CDR1 and CDR2 are KGHDR and SFDVKD. Germline trimming cut 3 bases from V and 7 bases from J; bases unmatched to any gene: 6. CDR3 region: CATSDPDRVGGYTF. CDR3 sequence (DNA): TGTGCCACCAGTGATCCGGACAGGGTAGGTGGCTACACCTTC.

The genes are TRBV6-5 and TRBJ2-7; a possible D gene is TRBD1 (5 bases). Germline CDR1 is MNHEY and CDR2 is SVGAGI. With 2 bases removed from V and 7 bases from J, the gap between germline ends came to 6 bases. The CDR3 loop spans 11 amino acids. The CDR3 region is CASSYGQEQYF. CDR3 in DNA: TGTGCCAGCAGTTACGGACAAGAGCAGTACTTC.